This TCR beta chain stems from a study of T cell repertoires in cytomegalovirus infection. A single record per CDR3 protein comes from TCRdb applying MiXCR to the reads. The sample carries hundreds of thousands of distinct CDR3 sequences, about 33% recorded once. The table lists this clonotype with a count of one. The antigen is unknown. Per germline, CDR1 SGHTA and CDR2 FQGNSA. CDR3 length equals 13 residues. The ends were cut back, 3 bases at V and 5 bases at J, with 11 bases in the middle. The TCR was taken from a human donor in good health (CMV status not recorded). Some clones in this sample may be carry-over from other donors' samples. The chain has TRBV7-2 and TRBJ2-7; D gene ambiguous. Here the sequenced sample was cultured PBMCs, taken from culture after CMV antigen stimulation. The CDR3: CASSFSPVNEQYF. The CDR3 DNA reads TGTGCCAGCAGCTTTAGCCCGGTCAACGAGCAGTACTTC.